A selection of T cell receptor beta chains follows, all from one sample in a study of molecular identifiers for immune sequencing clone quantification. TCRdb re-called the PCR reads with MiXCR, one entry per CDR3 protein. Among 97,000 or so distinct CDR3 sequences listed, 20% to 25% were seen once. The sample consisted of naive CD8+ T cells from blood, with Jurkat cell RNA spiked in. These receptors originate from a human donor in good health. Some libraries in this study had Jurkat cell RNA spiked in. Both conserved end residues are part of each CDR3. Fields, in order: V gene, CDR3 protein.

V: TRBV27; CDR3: CASSLFRGQGYSPLHF
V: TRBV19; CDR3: CASSTDPYGYTF
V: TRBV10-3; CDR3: CAISEPGYEQYF
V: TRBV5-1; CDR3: CASSPADRRNTEAFF
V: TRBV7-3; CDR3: CASSHLAGGGNEQFF
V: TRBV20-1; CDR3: CSARDSGREVHGYTF
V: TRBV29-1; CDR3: CSVEGQGTSYEQYF
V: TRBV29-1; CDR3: CSVSGGILGTGELFF
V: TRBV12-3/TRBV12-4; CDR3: CASSLGLTDTQYF
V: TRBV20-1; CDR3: CSAAPGTGARKTQYF
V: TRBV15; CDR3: CATSRASVDTQYF
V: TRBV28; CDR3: CASSPPPGTSGTYEQYF
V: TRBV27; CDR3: CASSQGVEQYF
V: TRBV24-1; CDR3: CATSGTALGDTQYF
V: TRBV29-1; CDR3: CSAVERGGPAYEQYF